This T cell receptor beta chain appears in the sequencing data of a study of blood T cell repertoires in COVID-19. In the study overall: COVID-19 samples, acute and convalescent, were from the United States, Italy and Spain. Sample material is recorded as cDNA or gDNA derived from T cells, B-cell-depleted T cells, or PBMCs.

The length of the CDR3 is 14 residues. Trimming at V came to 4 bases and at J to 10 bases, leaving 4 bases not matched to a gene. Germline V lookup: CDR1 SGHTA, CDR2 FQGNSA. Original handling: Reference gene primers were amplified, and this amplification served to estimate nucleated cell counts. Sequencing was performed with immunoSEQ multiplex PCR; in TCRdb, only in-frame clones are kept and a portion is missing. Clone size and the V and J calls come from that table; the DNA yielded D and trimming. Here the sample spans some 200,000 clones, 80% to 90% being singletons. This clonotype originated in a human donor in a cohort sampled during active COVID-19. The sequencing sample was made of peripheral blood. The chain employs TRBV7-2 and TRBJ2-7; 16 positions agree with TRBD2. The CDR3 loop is CASSSGTSGRAQYF. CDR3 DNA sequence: TGTGCCAGCAGCTCTGGGACTAGCGGGAGGGCTCAGTACTTC.